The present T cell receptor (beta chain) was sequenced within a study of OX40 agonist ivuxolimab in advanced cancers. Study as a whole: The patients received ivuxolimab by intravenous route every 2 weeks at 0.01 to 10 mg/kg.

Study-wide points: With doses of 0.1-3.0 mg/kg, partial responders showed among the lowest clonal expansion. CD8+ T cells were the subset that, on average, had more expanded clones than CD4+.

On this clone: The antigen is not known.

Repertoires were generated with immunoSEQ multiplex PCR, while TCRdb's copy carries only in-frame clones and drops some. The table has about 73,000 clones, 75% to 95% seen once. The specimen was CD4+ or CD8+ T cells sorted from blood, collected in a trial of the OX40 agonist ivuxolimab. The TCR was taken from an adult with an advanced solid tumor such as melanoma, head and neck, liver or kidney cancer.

The CDR3 protein is CATSTRTGRKQPQHF. The DNA of the CDR3 is TGTGCCACCAGCACGAGGACAGGGAGGAAACAGCCCCAGCATTTT. This chain joins TRBV15 and TRBJ1-5, with TRBD1 matching 8 bases. V dropped 4 bases and J dropped 7; count of bases not matched to a gene: 9. CDR3 length equals 15 residues. Germline CDR1 and CDR2: LNHNV and YYDKDF (reference sequence).